The 26 T cell receptor beta chains presented below share a single source sample, sequenced in a study of human T cells and chemical hapten exposure. The study extracted total RNA from unfractionated whole blood. MiXCR, run by TCRdb on the 5' RACE reads, gives a single entry per CDR3 protein. Of fewer than 150,000 distinct CDR3 sequences listed, around a fifth were seen once; the top ten hold 2.5% to 3%. Receptor source: a human donor in good health.

This clonotype showed up just a few times. The rearrangement uses TRBV7-8 and TRBJ2-2; the D is unclear. CDR3 length: 12 amino acids. The germline V gene has CDR1 SGHVS and CDR2 FQNEAQ. V shed 5 bases and J shed 7 bases, with 8 bases lying between them. CDR3 in amino acids: CASSPSVGELFF. CDR3 sequence (DNA): TGTGCCAGCAGCCCGAGTGTCGGGGAGCTGTTTTTT.

The chain couples TRBV24-1 to TRBJ1-1; D is undetermined. From germline, CDR1 is KGHDR and CDR2 SFDVKD. This CDR3 region has 11 residues. Deletions cut 5 bases from V and 7 bases from J, with 7 bases between. The CDR3 here is CATSGDGEAFF. DNA for the CDR3: TGTGCCACCAGTGGCGACGGTGAAGCTTTCTTT.

This clonotype has only a few counts. This chain joins TRBV5-1 and TRBJ1-3, with a tentative D call TRBD1 (5 bases). CDR1 is SGHRS and CDR2 is YFSETQ in the germline V gene. V lost 4 bases and J 0 bases, leaving 14 bases between the germline ends. The CDR3 runs to 16 residues. CDR3 residues: CASSLDDSSSGNTIYF. The CDR3 DNA reads as TGCGCCAGCAGCCTAGACGACAGCTCCTCTGGAAACACCATATATTTT.

There are a few counts of this clonotype. The chain has TRBV29-1 and TRBJ2-7; weak D call: TRBD2 (7 bases). From germline, CDR1 is SQVTM and CDR2 ANQGSEA. The CDR3 totals 13 residues. Trimming pared 7 bases from V and 4 bases from J, leaving 17 bases between. CDR3 in DNA: TGCAGCGCTGGGGGGGGGCCCGGGTACGAGCAGTACTTC. Protein sequence: CSAGGGPGYEQYF.

This sequence joins TRBV6-1 and TRBJ1-2; D possibly corresponds to TRBD1 (5 bases). V was trimmed by 1 base and J by 4 bases, leaving 7 bases between them. The V gene's germline CDR1 is MNHNS and CDR2 SASEGT. This CDR3 contains 13 residues. The CDR3 loop is CASSEGGPYGYTF. Here the CDR3 DNA reads TGTGCCAGCAGTGAAGGGGGCCCCTATGGCTACACCTTC.

This chain uses TRBV18 with TRBJ1-2, with D perhaps TRBD1 (6 bases). The CDR3 totals 15 residues. The V gene's germline CDR1 is KGHSH and CDR2 LQKENI. The V end was cut by 3 bases, the J end by 1 base, with 12 bases between. The CDR3 here is CASSPTGNSNYGYTF. The CDR3 DNA sequence: TGTGCCAGCTCACCGACAGGCAATAGTAACTATGGCTACACCTTC.

The V and J genes are TRBV29-1 and TRBJ2-1; no clear D gene. CDR1 and CDR2 (germline): SQVTM, ANQGSEA. This CDR3 contains 12 residues. The germline V and J ends were trimmed by 6 bases and 10 bases, with 16 bases remaining between them. CDR3 sequence: CSVSGDTYEQFF. Written as DNA, the CDR3 is TGCAGCGTGTCTGGAGATACGTACGAGCAGTTCTTC.

This chain connects TRBV28 to TRBJ1-2, with 12 bases that match TRBD1. The CDR3 spans 18 residues. Germline CDR1 and CDR2: MDHEN and SYDVKM. Losses at the gene ends were 5 bases for V and 3 bases for J; bases not matched to a gene: 13. CDR3 in amino acids: CASSPAGTGGVQDYGYTF. Written as DNA, the CDR3 is TGTGCCAGCAGTCCCGCCGGGACAGGGGGCGTGCAAGACTATGGCTACACCTTC.

This clonotype was seen a few times. The rearrangement uses TRBV5-5 and TRBJ2-3; the D is unclear. Per the germline V gene, CDR1 is SGHKS and CDR2 is YYEKEE (reference sequence). The CDR3 totals 14 residues. V dropped 2 bases and J dropped 7 bases, with 14 bases sitting between them. CDR3 sequence reads: CASSLLSLANTQYF. The CDR3 DNA reads TGTGCCAGCAGCTTATTAAGCCTCGCAAATACGCAGTATTTT.

This clonotype was seen only a few times. At one of its ends the junction is not consistent with the germline gene, which may arise from a read error. The chain is built from TRBV3-1 and TRBJ2-5, with TRBD1 matching 7 bases. The germline V gene encodes CDR1 LGHDT and CDR2 YNNKEL (reference sequence). This CDR3 spans 11 amino acids. The CDR3 DNA sequence: TGTGCCAGCAGCCATTCGACAGGGTTTTCATTC. The encoded protein is CASSHSTGFSF.

This clonotype was detected only a few times. The rearrangement joins TRBV28 to TRBJ2-1, with unresolved D. Germline CDR1 reads MDHEN; CDR2 reads SYDVKM. This CDR3 has 14 amino acids. V lost 5 bases to trimming and J lost 0 bases, with 8 bases between them. CDR3: CASSPPSSYNEQFF. Here the CDR3 DNA reads TGTGCCAGCAGTCCTCCTTCCTCCTACAATGAGCAGTTCTTC.

This sequence joins TRBV11-2 and TRBJ1-1, with 7 bases lining up with TRBD1. Trimming took 4 bases from V and 10 from J; bases not matched to a gene: 18. Germline V gene sequence: CDR1 SGHAT, CDR2 FQNNGV. This CDR3 spans 16 amino acids. CDR3 DNA sequence: TGTGCCAGCAGCTCGCAAAACCGAGGTTGGACAGGTGGAGCTTTCTTT. Translation gives CASSSQNRGWTGGAFF.

This chain joins TRBV29-1 and TRBJ2-1; D may be TRBD1 or TRBD2 (5 bases each). Deletions cut 7 bases from V and 0 bases from J, with 16 bases between. CDR1 SQVTM and CDR2 ANQGSEA come from the germline V gene. There are 15 residues in the CDR3. The CDR3 DNA sequence: TGCAGCGCAGACTTGGGACGGAGCTCCTACAATGAGCAGTTCTTC. It is translated as CSADLGRSSYNEQFF.

The chain links TRBV27 to TRBJ1-5; D gene uncertain. CDR1 MNHEY and CDR2 SMNVEV come from the germline V gene (reference sequence). Trimming pared 5 bases from V and 0 bases from J, leaving 14 bases between. The CDR3 length is 16 residues. CDR3 amino acids: CASSPGAFYSNQPQHF. The CDR3 DNA reads TGTGCCAGCAGTCCAGGAGCCTTTTATAGCAATCAGCCCCAGCATTTT.

The chain recombines TRBV27 with TRBJ1-2, with 7 bases matching TRBD1. CDR1 and CDR2 (germline): MNHEY, SMNVEV (reference sequence). CDR3 length equals 12 residues. Trimming cost V 8 bases and J 5 bases; bases outside gene matches: 5. The CDR3 loop reads CASLDREYGYTF. CDR3 bases: TGTGCCAGCCTTGACAGGGAGTATGGCTACACCTTC.

This clonotype occurred a few times. The rearrangement joins TRBV5-1 to TRBJ2-1; weak D call: TRBD2 (5 bases). The V and J ends lost 2 bases and 5 bases respectively, with 11 bases between them. CDR3 size: 14 residues. CDR1 is SGHRS, CDR2 YFSETQ, per germline. This CDR3 reads CASSFRAANNEQFF. The CDR3 coding sequence is TGCGCCAGCAGCTTCCGAGCGGCCAACAATGAGCAGTTCTTC.

This clonotype was counted ten times or more. The V and J genes are TRBV12-3 or TRBV12-4 and TRBJ2-3; 7 bases are a match to TRBD2. V shed 3 bases and J 8 bases; nucleotides not matched to a gene: 11. The CDR3 loop spans 15 amino acids. CDR3 sequence (DNA): TGTGCCAGCAGTTTCGGGCGGGAGACGGGAGGTACGCAGTATTTT. Translating it yields CASSFGRETGGTQYF.

This clonotype has more than one count but fewer than ten. This chain connects TRBV5-1 to TRBJ2-1; D gene ambiguous. The CDR3 contains 15 residues. Germline values: CDR1 SGHRS, CDR2 YFSETQ. V gave up 0 bases and J gave up 0 bases, with 7 bases separating them. Written as DNA, the CDR3 is TGCGCCAGCAGCTTGGGGCGGTACTCCTACAATGAGCAGTTCTTC. Its protein product is CASSLGRYSYNEQFF.

This clonotype was seen a few times. V gene TRBV28 combines with J gene TRBJ1-1; 8 positions agree with TRBD1. There are 14 residues in the CDR3. CDR1 is MDHEN, CDR2 SYDVKM, per germline. V trimming: 6 bases; J trimming: 3 bases; junction bases outside the gene matches: 6. CDR3 bases: TGTGCCAGCAGCCGGGGACAGGCGGACACTGAAGCTTTCTTT. This gives the protein CASSRGQADTEAFF.

This clonotype was detected only a few times. The chain is built from TRBV6-5 and TRBJ2-5; D uncertain. Germline CDR1 reads MNHEY; CDR2 reads SVGAGI. The ends were cut back, 0 bases at V and 0 bases at J, with 11 bases in the middle. CDR3 length equals 16 residues. The CDR3 DNA reads TGTGCCAGCAGTTACTCTAGGTTGACTGACCAAGAGACCCAGTACTTC. Amino acids: CASSYSRLTDQETQYF.

This clonotype was recorded a few times. The J gene is TRBJ2-1, the V gene TRBV5-1; the match to TRBD2 covers 11 bases. The J segment lost 5 bases and the V segment lost 0 bases, leaving 4 bases of the junction unmatched. From germline, CDR1 is SGHRS and CDR2 YFSETQ. CDR3 length: 16 amino acids. CDR3 residues: CASSLGLAGNNNEQFF. CDR3 bases: TGCGCCAGCAGCTTGGGACTAGCGGGAAACAACAATGAGCAGTTCTTC.

The rearrangement links TRBV4-1 to TRBJ2-5; D might be TRBD2 (6 bases). V was clipped by 3 bases and J by 1 base, with 9 bases between them. CDR1 and CDR2 from the germline V gene are MGHRA and YSYEKL. The CDR3 runs 14 residues. CDR3 nucleotide sequence: TGCGCCAGCAGCCAGCGGGACCTCCAAGAGACCCAGTACTTC. Protein: CASSQRDLQETQYF.

The sample holds a few counts of this clonotype. J is TRBJ1-3 and V is TRBV11-2; no definite D call. V was trimmed by 1 base and J by 1 base, leaving 8 bases between them. The CDR3 spans 15 residues. CDR1 is SGHAT, CDR2 FQNNGV, per germline. The CDR3 DNA follows: TGTGCCAGCAGCTTAGGGGTCCAATCTGGAAACACCATATATTTT. Amino acids: CASSLGVQSGNTIYF.

This sequence joins TRBV27 and TRBJ2-7; D might be TRBD1 (5 bases). This CDR3 region has 13 residues. Germline CDR1 reads MNHEY; CDR2 reads SMNVEV (reference sequence). The V end lost 4 bases, the J end lost 2 bases, and 9 bases lay between the germline ends. The CDR3: CASSSTAAYEQYF. As DNA, the CDR3 is TGTGCCAGCAGTTCGACAGCAGCCTACGAGCAGTACTTC.

The V call is TRBV28, the J call TRBJ2-3, with TRBD1 identical over 8 bases. Looked up from germline, CDR1 is MDHEN and CDR2 is SYDVKM. This CDR3 is 17 amino acids long. Trimming at V came to 4 bases and at J to 2 bases, leaving 11 bases not matched to a gene. CDR3 sequence reads: CASSSDGRQGPTDTQYF. CDR3 bases: TGTGCCAGCAGTTCCGACGGGCGACAGGGGCCCACAGATACGCAGTATTTT.

The rearrangement uses TRBV27 and TRBJ2-3; 9 bases match TRBD2. V was pared by 7 bases and J by 8 bases, with 19 bases of the junction left unmatched. The CDR3 is 17 residues long. Germline lookup yields CDR1 MNHEY and CDR2 SMNVEV (reference sequence). This CDR3 reads CASMGDGGSGRGGTQYF. CDR3 DNA sequence: TGTGCCAGCATGGGTGACGGGGGTAGCGGGAGAGGGGGTACGCAGTATTTT.